The present T cell receptor beta chain was sequenced within a study of OX40 agonist ivuxolimab in advanced cancers. Background on the study: Three patients, one with hepatocellular carcinoma and two with cutaneous melanoma, achieved partial responses. Whole-study results and caveats: The antigens recognized by the expanded peripheral T cells, that is their antigen specificity, were not determined. The 0.1-3.0 mg/kg partial responders had among the lowest clonal expansion.

The CDR3 consists of 11 residues. Germline CDR1 and CDR2: SGHDT and YYEEEE. Between the trimmed V and J ends, which lost 0 bases and 6 bases, there was a span of 4 bases. Here immunoSEQ multiplex PCR was the method, and the copy in TCRdb shows in-frame clones only, minus some. The table lists 100,000 to 150,000 clones, approximately 90% of them singletons, with under 0.95% in the top ten. Regarding this clone: What it binds is not known.

The genes are TRBV5-6 and TRBJ2-7, with D hard to call. Here the sequenced sample was CD4+ or CD8+ T cells sorted from blood, taken in a trial of the OX40 agonist ivuxolimab. This clonotype was sampled from an adult with an advanced solid tumor such as melanoma, head and neck, liver or kidney cancer. DNA of the CDR3: TGTGCCAGCAGCTTGGATGTCGAGCAGTACTTC. This encodes CASSLDVEQYF. Full variable domain (rest looked up from reference TRBV5-6 and TRBJ2-7): DAGVTQSPTHLIKTRGQQVTLRCSPKSGHDTVSWYQQALGQGPQFIFQYYEEEERQRGNFPDRFSGHQFPNYSSELNVNALLLGDSALYLCASSLDVEQYFGPGTRLTVT.